Included here is one T cell receptor beta chain sequence, with context. TCRdb keeps only in-frame clones here, not all; method: immunoSEQ multiplex PCR. The sample carries fewer than 35,000 clones, less than 95% recorded once. The length of the CDR3 is 18 residues. Germline V gene data show CDR1 as SGHRS and CDR2 as YFSETQ. The V segment lost 0 bases and the J segment 2 bases; nucleotides outside the gene matches: 10. This sample was taken from a study of OX40 agonist ivuxolimab in advanced cancers. The source material was CD4+ or CD8+ T cells sorted from blood, sampled in a trial of the OX40 agonist ivuxolimab. This chain uses TRBV5-1 with TRBJ2-3; 9 positions match TRBD2. The clonotype was recovered from an adult with an advanced solid tumor such as melanoma, head and neck, liver or kidney cancer. The CDR3 sequence: CASSLAPILAGLTDTQYF. The CDR3 DNA is TGCGCCAGCAGCTTGGCACCAATACTAGCGGGCCTCACAGATACGCAGTATTTT.